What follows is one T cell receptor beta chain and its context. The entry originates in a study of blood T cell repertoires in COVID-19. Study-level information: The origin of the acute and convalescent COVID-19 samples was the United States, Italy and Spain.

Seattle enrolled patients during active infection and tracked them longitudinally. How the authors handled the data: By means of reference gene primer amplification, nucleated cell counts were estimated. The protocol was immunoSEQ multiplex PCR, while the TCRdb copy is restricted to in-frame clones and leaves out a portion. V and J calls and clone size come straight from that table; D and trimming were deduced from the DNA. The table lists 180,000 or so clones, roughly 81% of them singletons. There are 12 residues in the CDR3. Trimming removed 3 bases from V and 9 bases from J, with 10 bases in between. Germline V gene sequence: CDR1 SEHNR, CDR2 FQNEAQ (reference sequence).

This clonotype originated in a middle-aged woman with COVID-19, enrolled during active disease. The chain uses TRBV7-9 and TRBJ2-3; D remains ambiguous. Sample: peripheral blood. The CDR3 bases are TGTGCCAGCAGCTTTGGTACTTACACGCAGTATTTT. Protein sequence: CASSFGTYTQYF.